These 5 T cell receptor beta chains originate from one sample sequenced in a study of cytomegalovirus exposure and HLA in healthy donors. Clones were sequenced by immunoSEQ multiplex PCR, and TCRdb holds only the in-frame ones, with some missing. The sample holds 150,000 to 200,000 clones, around 92% seen once. Sequenced sample: PBMCs. The receptors come from a man between 18 and 35 years old in good health and CMV-seropositive.

This sequence joins TRBV6-6 and TRBJ2-1; 9 positions match TRBD1. Germline CDR1 and CDR2: MNHNY and SVGAGI (reference sequence). The length of the CDR3 is 16 residues. The ends lost 2 bases at V and 4 bases at J; junction bases unmatched: 6. CDR3 nucleotide sequence: TGTGCCAGCAGTTACCATGGACAGGGGTCATACAATGAGCAGTTCTTC. The encoded protein is CASSYHGQGSYNEQFF.

The genes are TRBV2 and TRBJ1-3; possibly TRBD1 for D (6 bases). The CDR3 has 13 residues. Germline CDR1 and CDR2: SNHLY and FYNNEI. V lost 6 bases and J 7 bases, leaving 13 bases between the germline ends. The CDR3 nucleotides are TGTGCCAGCAGCAAACAGGGTACTAACACCATATATTTT. Encoded protein: CASSKQGTNTIYF.

This chain uses TRBV7-8 with TRBJ1-1, with D possibly matching TRBD1 (6 bases). This CDR3 has 14 amino acids. Looked up from germline, CDR1 is SGHVS and CDR2 is FQNEAQ. Deletions cut 0 bases from V and 6 bases from J, with 11 bases between. The CDR3 here is CASSLARGGSEAFF. CDR3 bases: TGTGCCAGCAGCTTAGCCCGGGGGGGCTCTGAAGCTTTCTTT.

The J gene is TRBJ1-1, the V gene TRBV29-1; D ambiguous. Trimming shortened V by 6 bases and J by 1 base, and 18 bases separated the two germline ends. This CDR3 contains 15 residues. The germline gives CDR1 SQVTM, CDR2 ANQGSEA. The CDR3 is CSVVPTVVSNTEAFF. The CDR3 region has the DNA TGCAGCGTCGTCCCTACAGTGGTATCGAACACTGAAGCTTTCTTT.

The V call is TRBV7-8, the J call TRBJ1-3; D gene unclear. Germline lookup yields CDR1 SGHVS and CDR2 FQNEAQ. The V end lost 5 bases, the J end lost 7 bases, and 18 bases lay between the germline ends. The CDR3 sequence is 15 residues long. The CDR3 nucleotides read TGTGCCAGCAGCCCTAGTCCTTTCCCGACGAACACCATATATTTT. Translated, it gives CASSPSPFPTNTIYF.